The rows below give T cell receptor beta chains drawn from one sample of a study of blood T cell repertoires in COVID-19. This table comes from immunoSEQ multiplex PCR, and its TCRdb copy is limited to in-frame clones, with some not included. The table shows 140,000 to 150,000 clones, with more than 75% occurring only once. The sample consisted of peripheral blood. These receptors originate from a woman between 45 and 60 years old with active or convalescent COVID-19. The CDR3 runs from the conserved cysteine through the conserved F or W. A D gene is named only where the DNA matches it firmly. Size values are once, few and many counts, or a class for expanded clones, and some rows have none.

-,TRBJ1-1,TRBD1,TRBV18,CASSPDRGVEAFF,TGTGCCAGCTCACCTGACAGGGGAGTTGAAGCTTTCTTT
-,TRBJ1-6,TRBD1,TRBV4-1,CASSQKGTGGNSPLHF,TGCGCCAGCAGCCAAAAGGGGACAGGGGGAAATTCACCCCTCCACTTT
-,TRBJ1-4,-,TRBV7-9,CASSPGGGSNEKLFF,TGTGCCAGCAGCCCCGGCGGGGGAAGTAATGAAAAACTGTTTTTT
-,TRBJ2-1,TRBD1,TRBV19,CASSMQGAFNEQFF,TGTGCCAGTAGTATGCAGGGGGCGTTCAATGAGCAGTTCTTC
-,TRBJ2-1,TRBD2,TRBV5-1,CASSAGAATTYNEQFF,TGCGCCAGCAGCGCGGGAGCCGCCACTACCTACAATGAGCAGTTCTTC
-,TRBJ2-5,-,TRBV7-2,CASRPRERSRETQYF,TGTGCCAGTCGACCCCGGGAACGTTCAAGGGAGACCCAGTACTTC
-,TRBJ2-3,TRBD2,TRBV5-1,CASSLAKTSGRKVGDTQYF,TGCGCCAGCAGCTTGGCCAAAACTAGCGGGAGAAAGGTGGGAGATACGCAGTATTTT
-,TRBJ2-1,TRBD2,TRBV14,CASRTTSGIHNEQFF,TGTGCCAGCAGGACGACTAGCGGGATTCACAATGAGCAGTTCTTC
-,TRBJ2-1,TRBD1,TRBV12-5,CASGTGTDHKFKDEQFF,TGTGCTAGTGGCACCGGGACAGATCACAAGTTCAAAGATGAGCAGTTCTTC
-,TRBJ1-6,-,TRBV27,CASSTGIYNSPLHF,TGTGCCAGCAGTACAGGGATCTATAATTCACCCCTCCACTTT
-,TRBJ1-2,-,TRBV6-2/TRBV6-3,CASSWDTQSVYGYTF,TGTGCCAGCAGCTGGGACACACAGTCCGTCTATGGCTACACCTTC
-,TRBJ2-7,-,TRBV5-1,CASSLPGTYEQYF,TGCGCCAGCAGCTTACCAGGGACCTACGAGCAGTACTTC
once,TRBJ1-5,-,TRBV5-8,CASREGSYQPQHF,TGTGCCAGCAGAGAGGGCAGTTATCAGCCCCAGCATTTT
-,TRBJ1-5,TRBD1,TRBV6-1,CASSEGTAGNQPQHF,TGTGCCAGCAGTGAGGGGACAGCGGGCAATCAGCCCCAGCATTTT
once,TRBJ2-1,TRBD2,TRBV6-2/TRBV6-3,CASSYSGLAGVLFF,TGTGCCAGCAGTTACTCCGGACTAGCGGGAGTGCTGTTCTTC
-,TRBJ1-2,-,TRBV11-2,CASSSVSPGAPYGYTF,TGTGCCAGCAGCTCCGTTAGCCCGGGAGCCCCCTATGGCTACACCTTC
-,TRBJ1-2,-,TRBV11-1,CASSPTASYGYTF,TGTGCCAGCAGTCCGACAGCGTCTTATGGCTACACCTTC
-,TRBJ1-2,TRBD1,TRBV19,CASSTRTGAENYGYTF,TGTGCCAGTAGTACCCGGACAGGGGCTGAAAACTATGGCTACACCTTC
-,TRBJ2-7,-,TRBV6-5,CASSLDTYEQYF,TGTGCCAGCAGCCTCGACACTTACGAGCAGTACTTC
-,TRBJ2-4,-,TRBV6-2/TRBV6-3,CASSYAVYIQYF,TGTGCCAGCAGTTACGCGGTTTACATTCAGTACTTC
once,TRBJ1-2,TRBD1,TRBV4-3,CASSQDTGTGYGYTF,TGCGCCAGCAGCCAAGATACGGGGACAGGGTATGGCTACACCTTC
-,TRBJ2-1,-,TRBV11-3,CASSLEAGNEQFF,TGTGCCAGCAGCTTAGAGGCGGGGAATGAGCAGTTCTTC
-,TRBJ2-7,-,TRBV7-2,CASSATQGYEQYF,TGTGCCAGCAGCGCCACACAGGGCTACGAGCAGTACTTC
-,TRBJ2-3,TRBD2,TRBV2,CASSLGTSGGAVDTQYF,TGTGCCAGCAGTCTTGGGACTAGCGGGGGGGCTGTAGATACGCAGTATTTT
-,TRBJ1-1,-,TRBV19,CASMRRGENTEAFF,TGTGCCAGTATGAGACGGGGTGAGAACACTGAAGCTTTCTTT
-,TRBJ1-2,-,TRBV6-2/TRBV6-3,CASSYGPLGYTF,TGTGCCAGCAGTTACGGGCCCTTAGGCTACACCTTC
-,TRBJ1-1,-,TRBV12-3/TRBV12-4,CASSFGGKAFF,TGTGCCAGCAGTTTTGGGGGGAAGGCTTTCTTT
-,TRBJ1-2,-,TRBV3-1/TRBV3-2,CASSPPPGSNYGYTF,TGTGCCAGCAGCCCCCCCCCAGGATCTAACTATGGCTACACCTTC
once,TRBJ2-2,TRBD1,TRBV6-5,CASSAGTGGELFF,TGTGCCAGCAGCGCTGGGACAGGCGGGGAGCTGTTTTTT
-,TRBJ1-1,-,TRBV4-2,CASSQGQNTEAFF,TGTGCCAGCAGCCAAGGTCAGAACACTGAAGCTTTCTTT
-,TRBJ2-2,-,TRBV2,CASIGGLGYAGELFF,TGTGCCAGCATCGGAGGGTTGGGTTACGCCGGGGAGCTGTTTTTT
once,TRBJ1-2,-,TRBV23-1,CASSPLPGGYGYTF,TGCGCCAGCAGTCCCCTACCCGGGGGGTATGGCTACACCTTC
-,TRBJ1-2,-,TRBV3-1/TRBV3-2,CASSPAQSYGYTF,TGTGCCAGCAGCCCAGCACAGAGCTATGGCTACACCTTC
-,TRBJ2-1,-,TRBV27,CASRERISYNEQFF,TGTGCCAGCCGAGAGCGGATCTCCTACAATGAGCAGTTCTTC
-,TRBJ1-1,TRBD1,TRBV5-1,CASTPTGMNTEAFF,TGCGCCAGCACCCCGACAGGGATGAACACTGAAGCTTTCTTT
-,TRBJ2-7,-,TRBV28,CASSLPPSQRYSEQYF,TGTGCCAGCAGTTTACCCCCTAGCCAAAGATATTCCGAGCAGTACTTC
-,TRBJ1-5,-,TRBV3-1/TRBV3-2,CASSQGLSNQPQHF,TGTGCCAGCAGCCAGGGACTTAGCAATCAGCCCCAGCATTTT
-,TRBJ1-1,-,TRBV28,CASSSASSGLVNTEAFF,TGTGCCAGCAGTTCAGCCTCCTCGGGATTAGTGAACACTGAAGCTTTCTTT
-,TRBJ2-2,-,TRBV7-6,CASGELPGELFF,TGTGCCAGCGGGGAGTTACCCGGGGAGCTGTTTTTT
-,TRBJ2-7,TRBD1,TRBV28,CASSLYRGVDGGQYF,TGTGCCAGCAGTTTATACAGGGGAGTAGATGGAGGTCAGTACTTC
-,TRBJ1-1,-,TRBV7-8,CASRLKGGRGVNYPTEAFF,TGTGCCAGCAGGCTGAAGGGGGGGCGCGGAGTGAATTATCCTACTGAAGCTTTCTTT
-,TRBJ1-3,-,TRBV29-1,CSVSGGSGNTIYF,TGCAGCGTATCCGGGGGATCTGGAAACACCATATATTTT
-,TRBJ1-3,-,TRBV18,CASSRAGVGNTIYF,TGTGCCAGCTCACGAGCAGGGGTCGGAAACACCATATATTTT
-,TRBJ1-1,-,TRBV18,CASSPGQGGNTEAFF,TGTGCCAGCTCACCAGGGCAGGGAGGTAACACTGAAGCTTTCTTT
once,TRBJ2-2,TRBD1,TRBV27,CASSLVGQGTGITNTGELFF,TGTGCCAGCAGTTTAGTGGGGCAAGGGACAGGGATAACGAACACCGGGGAGCTGTTTTTT